These 12 T cell receptor beta chains were all obtained from the same sample, sequenced in a study of blood T cell repertoires in COVID-19. TCRdb's table, derived via immunoSEQ multiplex PCR, lists solely in-frame clones and lacks some. The data show about 68,000 clones, nearly 90% seen once. The sample taken for sequencing was peripheral blood. These receptors were collected from a woman between 50 and 59 years old with COVID-19, enrolled during active disease.

The chain has TRBV27 and TRBJ2-7; the match to TRBD1 covers 10 bases. This CDR3 spans 14 amino acids. V was pared by 3 bases and J by 6 bases, with 5 bases of the junction left unmatched. Germline CDR1 and CDR2: MNHEY and SMNVEV (reference sequence). The CDR3 DNA is TGTGCCAGCAGTTTGGGGACAGGGGACGGCGAGCAGTACTTC. Its protein is CASSLGTGDGEQYF.

This sequence joins TRBV20-1 and TRBJ2-7; no reliable D call. The germline V and J ends were trimmed by 3 bases and 8 bases, with 8 bases remaining between them. This CDR3 contains 10 residues. Germline CDR1 reads DFQATT; CDR2 reads SNEGSKA (reference sequence). The CDR3: CSARAVKQYF. In nucleotides, the CDR3 is TGCAGTGCTAGGGCCGTAAAGCAGTACTTC.

In nucleotides, the CDR3 is TGTGCCAGCAGTTTTCCAGGGCGCAATCAGCCCCAGCATTTT. This codes for CASSFPGRNQPQHF. The chain carries TRBV28 and TRBJ1-5; possibly TRBD1 for D (5 bases). The germline CDR1 and CDR2 sequences are MDHEN and SYDVKM. The CDR3 contains 14 residues. V lost 3 bases and J 2 bases, leaving 8 bases between the germline ends.

The rearrangement joins TRBV4-3 to TRBJ1-4; a weak D match, TRBD1 (6 bases). V lost 0 bases to trimming and J lost 5 bases, with 16 bases between them. Germline V gene sequence: CDR1 LGHNA, CDR2 YSLEER. This CDR3 is built from 17 residues. The CDR3 loop reads CASSQDISVGGNEKLFF. CDR3 DNA: TGCGCCAGCAGCCAAGATATCTCCGTTGGGGGCAATGAAAAACTGTTTTTT.

This CDR3 reads CASSFGGTGANYGYTF. In DNA, the CDR3 is TGTGCCAGCAGCTTTGGGGGGACAGGGGCTAACTATGGCTACACCTTC. The genes are TRBV11-2 and TRBJ1-2; 10 nucleotides line up with TRBD1. J lost 0 bases, V lost 3 bases, and 4 bases had no gene match. This CDR3 spans 16 amino acids. Per germline, CDR1 SGHAT and CDR2 FQNNGV. The full variable domain, rest sourced from reference TRBV11-2 and TRBJ1-2, is EAGVAQSPRYKIIEKRQSVAFWCNPISGHATLYWYQQILGQGPKLLIQFQNNGVVDDSQLPKDRFSAERLKGVDSTLKIQPAKLEDSAVYLCASSFGGTGANYGYTFGSGTRLTVV.

V usage is TRBV28 and J usage is TRBJ1-2; TRBD1 aligns across 12 bases. The CDR3 length is 16 residues. The V segment lost 6 bases and the J segment 2 bases; nucleotides outside the gene matches: 7. Per germline, CDR1 MDHEN and CDR2 SYDVKM. The DNA of the CDR3 is TGTGCCAGCAGCCTAACCGGGACAGGGGGCAACTATGGCTACACCTTC. Translating it yields CASSLTGTGGNYGYTF.

This rearrangement joins TRBV9 to TRBJ2-5, with D perhaps TRBD2 (5 bases). The germline V gene has CDR1 SGDLS and CDR2 YYNGEE. The V gene lost 2 bases and the J gene lost 4 bases, with 9 bases spanning the gap. The CDR3 has 13 amino acids. CDR3 coding DNA: TGTGCCAGCAGCGTCGGGGTCCGAGAGACCCAGTACTTC. Its protein is CASSVGVRETQYF.

The chain joins TRBV10-2 to TRBJ1-6, with 7 bases fitting TRBD1. The trim removed 1 base at V and 10 bases at J, leaving 4 bases unmatched. The CDR3 loop spans 14 amino acids. From germline, CDR1 is WSHSY and CDR2 SAAADI. The CDR3 nucleotides are TGCGCCAGCAGTGAGTACAGGGGACGATCACCCCTCCACTTT. Residues: CASSEYRGRSPLHF.

The chain carries TRBV5-1 and TRBJ2-2, with TRBD2 matching 11 bases. V was clipped by 4 bases and J by 7 bases; unmatched bases: 12. The germline gives CDR1 SGHRS, CDR2 YFSETQ. The CDR3 consists of 17 residues. The CDR3: CASSTTTSGSGIGELFF. The CDR3 nucleotides read TGCGCCAGCAGCACCACTACTAGCGGGAGTGGTATCGGGGAGCTGTTTTTT.

V is TRBV10-2 and J is TRBJ1-5, with a weak D call TRBD1 (5 bases). The length of the CDR3 is 17 residues. With 5 bases removed from V and 4 bases from J, the gap between germline ends came to 21 bases. CDR1 WSHSY and CDR2 SAAADI come from the germline V gene. CDR3: CASSPTRGGVGNQPQHF. CDR3 coding DNA: TGCGCCAGCAGTCCGACCCGTGGGGGGGTTGGAAATCAGCCCCAGCATTTT.

This chain links TRBV6-5 with TRBJ2-3; D may be TRBD2 (5 bases). Between the trimmed V and J ends, which lost 5 bases and 2 bases, there was a span of 11 bases. The CDR3 contains 14 residues. Germline values: CDR1 MNHEY, CDR2 SVGAGI. The CDR3 DNA sequence: TGTGCCAGCAGTACATACGGGGTCACAGATACGCAGTATTTT. Translating it yields CASSTYGVTDTQYF.

This chain joins TRBV6-5 and TRBJ1-2, with TRBD1 as a possible D gene (5 bases). V lost 8 bases, J lost 12 bases, and 19 bases lay in between. The CDR3 has 12 amino acids. The germline CDR1 and CDR2 sequences are MNHEY and SVGAGI. The DNA for the CDR3 is TGTGCCAGCCGTATTTCAACAGGAGTCAACACCTTC. Its protein product is CASRISTGVNTF.